The 12 T cell receptor beta chains presented below share a single source sample, sequenced in a study of blood T cell repertoires in COVID-19. Generated by immunoSEQ multiplex PCR, the TCRdb table keeps only in-frame clones and is missing some. The table has about 240,000 clones, around four fifths seen once. The sequencing sample was made of peripheral blood. These receptors came from a man aged 25-40 years who had recovered from COVID-19.

The chain recombines TRBV5-1 with TRBJ2-1; 13 bases are shared with TRBD2. The germline CDR1 and CDR2 sequences are SGHRS and YFSETQ. Trimming took 4 bases from V and 12 from J; bases not matched to a gene: 13. This CDR3 is built from 16 residues. CDR3 DNA: TGCGCCAGCAGCCCTAGGACTAGCGGGGGCCTCCATCTGCAGTTCTTC. Protein sequence: CASSPRTSGGLHLQFF.

The chain joins TRBV3-1 (or the pseudogene TRBV3-2) to TRBJ2-7; TRBD1 agrees at 8 bases. This CDR3 region has 16 residues. The germline CDR1 and CDR2 sequences are LGHDT and YNNKEL (reference sequence). Germline trimming cut 3 bases from V and 1 base from J; bases unmatched to any gene: 8. The CDR3 DNA follows: TGTGCCAGCAGCCACCCAGGGGGCGTAAGGTCCTACGAGCAGTACTTC. Protein: CASSHPGGVRSYEQYF.

The chain is built from TRBV28 and TRBJ1-3; TRBD1 might be the D (5 bases). Trimming pared 4 bases from V and 3 bases from J, leaving 10 bases between. CDR3 length equals 14 residues. Germline-derived CDR1 and CDR2 are MDHEN and SYDVKM. The CDR3 loop is CASSSGFYGNTIYF. CDR3 nucleotides: TGTGCCAGCAGTTCAGGGTTTTATGGAAACACCATATATTTT.

The chain couples TRBV18 to TRBJ2-3; D gene ambiguous. Trimming stripped 0 bases from V and 7 bases from J, with 8 bases between. Germline V gene lookup returns CDR1 KGHSH and CDR2 LQKENI. The CDR3 is 13 residues long. The CDR3 DNA reads as TGTGCCAGCTCACCACCATCGGAGAATACGCAGTATTTT. This gives the protein CASSPPSENTQYF.

The rearrangement joins TRBV18 to TRBJ2-3, with D hard to call. From germline, CDR1 is KGHSH and CDR2 LQKENI. V lost 2 bases and J 2 bases, leaving 14 bases between the germline ends. This CDR3 has 16 residues. The CDR3 DNA is TGTGCCAGCTCACCAGCCCTCATAGGAGTCACAGATACGCAGTATTTT. It specifies CASSPALIGVTDTQYF.

The rearrangement links TRBV15 to TRBJ2-5; a weak D match, TRBD2 (7 bases). This CDR3 contains 17 residues. CDR1 and CDR2 (germline): LNHNV, YYDKDF (reference sequence). Trimming removed 2 bases from V and 2 bases from J, with 18 bases in between. For the CDR3, the DNA is TGTGCCACCAGCAGATCCAGGGGAGGGTGGAATCAAGAGACCCAGTACTTC. Translation: CATSRSRGGWNQETQYF.

This clone was seen only a few times. V and J are TRBV19 and TRBJ2-5; D unresolved. The CDR3 consists of 13 residues. Trimming took off 5 bases at V and 0 bases at J, with 7 bases between the two ends. CDR1 and CDR2 from the germline V gene are LNHDA and SQIVND (reference sequence). Here the CDR3 reads CASSPVHQETQYF. DNA for the CDR3: TGTGCCAGTAGTCCGGTCCACCAAGAGACCCAGTACTTC. The whole variable domain, filled in from reference TRBV19 and TRBJ2-5, reads DGGITQSPKYLFRKEGQNVTLSCEQNLNHDAMYWYRQDPGQGLRLIYYSQIVNDFQKGDIAEGYSVSREKKESFPLTVTSAQKNPTAFYLCASSPVHQETQYFGPGTRLLVL.

The genes are TRBV5-1 and TRBJ2-1, with a weak D call TRBD1 (5 bases). This CDR3 contains 15 residues. The germline gives CDR1 SGHRS, CDR2 YFSETQ. Trimming stripped 5 bases from V and 0 bases from J, with 12 bases between. CDR3 in amino acids: CASSPGRYSYNEQFF. The DNA of the CDR3 is TGCGCCAGCAGTCCAGGGCGATACTCCTACAATGAGCAGTTCTTC.

This clone was observed a handful of times. The chain has TRBV7-8 and TRBJ2-7; D unresolved. CDR1 is SGHVS, CDR2 FQNEAQ, per germline. The CDR3 consists of 15 residues. V gave up 10 bases and J gave up 6 bases, with 25 bases separating them. CDR3 residues: CATLERRGRWSEQYF. The CDR3 DNA is TGTGCCACTTTAGAGAGACGCGGCCGCTGGTCCGAGCAGTACTTC.

The rearrangement joins TRBV10-3 to TRBJ1-1, with no clear D. Germline V gene sequence: CDR1 ENHRY, CDR2 SYGVKD. The V gene lost 7 bases and the J gene lost 1 base, with 10 bases spanning the gap. CDR3 length: 13 residues. CDR3 residues: CAIMSSPNTEAFF. Here the CDR3 DNA reads TGTGCCATCATGTCGTCCCCGAACACTGAAGCTTTCTTT.

The chain has TRBV6-5 and TRBJ2-5, with D possibly TRBD2 on 6 matching bases. V was cut by 0 bases and J by 3 bases, with 14 bases left in between. Germline V gives CDR1 MNHEY, CDR2 SVGAGI. CDR3 length equals 16 residues. The CDR3 nucleotides are TGTGCCAGCAGTTACTCTACCCTGCGGGGCAAAGAGACCCAGTACTTC. Translation gives CASSYSTLRGKETQYF.

This clone was seen a single time. The genes are TRBV12-5 and TRBJ2-3; D unresolved. V dropped 3 bases and J dropped 8 bases, with 9 bases sitting between them. CDR1 and CDR2 (germline): LGHNT, FRNRAP. CDR3 size: 12 residues. The CDR3 spells CASGFDLGTQYF. The CDR3 nucleotides are TGTGCTAGTGGTTTCGACTTGGGTACGCAGTATTTT.